This is a list of T cell receptor beta chains from one sample in a study of cytomegalovirus exposure and HLA in healthy donors. Profiling relied on immunoSEQ multiplex PCR, and the TCRdb table lists in-frame clones only, not all of them. Among 130,000 to 150,000 clones listed, about two thirds were seen once. Sequenced sample: PBMCs. These receptors all come from a middle-aged man in good health and CMV-seronegative. The CDR3 runs from the conserved cysteine through the conserved F or W. D genes are given only for firm matches. Clone size appears in some rows only: once, few, many, or a class for an expanded clone.

j_gene: TRBJ1-3
abundance: -
d_gene: -
v_gene: TRBV15
CDR3aa: CATSREGRAGNTIYF
CDR3nt: TGTGCCACCAGCAGAGAAGGCAGGGCTGGAAACACCATATATTTT

j_gene: TRBJ2-1
abundance: -
d_gene: TRBD2
v_gene: TRBV6-5
CDR3aa: CASRPGTSGSNEQFF
CDR3nt: TGTGCCAGCAGACCGGGGACTAGCGGGAGTAATGAGCAGTTCTTC

j_gene: TRBJ2-3
abundance: -
d_gene: -
v_gene: TRBV7-2
CDR3aa: CASGVQLAGTDTQYF
CDR3nt: TGTGCCAGCGGGGTTCAACTAGCCGGCACAGATACGCAGTATTTT

j_gene: TRBJ2-3
abundance: -
d_gene: TRBD2
v_gene: TRBV5-1
CDR3aa: CASSLVGLAGAGNPDTQYF
CDR3nt: TGCGCCAGCAGCTTGGTGGGACTAGCGGGAGCGGGGAACCCAGATACGCAGTATTTT

j_gene: TRBJ2-7
abundance: -
d_gene: TRBD1
v_gene: TRBV6-1
CDR3aa: CATPGQGIYEQYF
CDR3nt: TGTGCCACCCCGGGACAGGGCATCTACGAGCAGTACTTC

j_gene: TRBJ2-7
abundance: -
d_gene: TRBD1
v_gene: TRBV30
CDR3aa: CAWGLGEGTAYEQYF
CDR3nt: TGTGCCTGGGGGCTGGGGGAAGGGACAGCCTACGAGCAGTACTTC

j_gene: TRBJ1-6
abundance: few
d_gene: -
v_gene: TRBV7-8
CDR3aa: CASSPRQENSPLHF
CDR3nt: TGTGCCAGCAGCCCTCGACAGGAGAATTCACCCCTCCACTTT

j_gene: TRBJ2-5
abundance: -
d_gene: TRBD1
v_gene: TRBV6-4
CDR3aa: CASSDSPQGVETQYF
CDR3nt: TGTGCCAGCAGTGACTCCCCACAGGGGGTGGAGACCCAGTACTTC

j_gene: TRBJ2-1
abundance: -
d_gene: TRBD2
v_gene: TRBV27
CDR3aa: CASSSPWREGNNEQFF
CDR3nt: TGTGCCAGCAGTTCCCCCTGGCGGGAGGGGAACAATGAGCAGTTCTTC

j_gene: TRBJ1-1
abundance: -
d_gene: -
v_gene: TRBV9
CDR3aa: CASSIRDTHSEAFF
CDR3nt: TGTGCCAGCAGCATCCGGGACACGCACTCCGAAGCTTTCTTT

j_gene: TRBJ2-3
abundance: -
d_gene: -
v_gene: TRBV4-1
CDR3aa: CASSQKLDPSTDTQYF
CDR3nt: TGCGCCAGCAGCCAAAAACTAGACCCTAGCACAGATACGCAGTATTTT

j_gene: TRBJ2-7
abundance: -
d_gene: TRBD1
v_gene: TRBV7-8
CDR3aa: CASSRRRDRPPYEQYF
CDR3nt: TGTGCCAGCAGCCGTCGCCGGGACAGGCCACCCTACGAGCAGTACTTC

j_gene: TRBJ2-1
abundance: -
d_gene: -
v_gene: TRBV6-6
CDR3aa: CASSPELGSQFF
CDR3nt: TGTGCCAGCAGTCCCGAGCTAGGTTCGCAGTTCTTC

j_gene: TRBJ2-1
abundance: -
d_gene: TRBD2
v_gene: TRBV7-9
CDR3aa: CASSGLAGRSYNEQFF
CDR3nt: TGTGCCAGCAGTGGACTAGCGGGACGCTCCTACAATGAGCAGTTCTTC

j_gene: TRBJ2-7
abundance: -
d_gene: -
v_gene: TRBV5-1
CDR3aa: CASSLPGTHSYEQYF
CDR3nt: TGCGCCAGCAGCCTGCCCGGGACACACTCCTACGAGCAGTACTTC

j_gene: TRBJ1-1
abundance: -
d_gene: TRBD1
v_gene: TRBV7-2
CDR3aa: CASSSGQGTEAFF
CDR3nt: TGTGCCAGCAGCTCGGGACAGGGCACTGAAGCTTTCTTT

j_gene: TRBJ1-2
abundance: -
d_gene: TRBD1
v_gene: TRBV18
CDR3aa: CASSPPGQDNYGYTF
CDR3nt: TGTGCCAGCTCACCCCCGGGACAGGATAACTATGGCTACACCTTC

j_gene: TRBJ2-7
abundance: few
d_gene: -
v_gene: TRBV4-1
CDR3aa: CASSQDPGVYEQYF
CDR3nt: TGCGCCAGCAGCCAAGACCCAGGGGTCTACGAGCAGTACTTC

j_gene: TRBJ2-2
abundance: -
d_gene: -
v_gene: TRBV10-3
CDR3aa: CAISESEGGLNTGELFF
CDR3nt: TGTGCCATCAGTGAGTCGGAGGGGGGGTTGAACACCGGGGAGCTGTTTTTT

j_gene: TRBJ1-2
abundance: -
d_gene: -
v_gene: TRBV9
CDR3aa: CASSVDTNYGYTF
CDR3nt: TGTGCCAGCAGCGTAGACACTAACTATGGCTACACCTTC

j_gene: TRBJ2-3
abundance: -
d_gene: TRBD2
v_gene: TRBV9
CDR3aa: CASSLRPTSDTQYF
CDR3nt: TGTGCCAGCAGCTTACGCCCGACTAGCGATACGCAGTATTTT

j_gene: TRBJ2-1
abundance: -
d_gene: -
v_gene: TRBV7-2
CDR3aa: CASSLGGGTYNEQFF
CDR3nt: TGTGCCAGCAGCTTAGGGGGCGGTACCTACAATGAGCAGTTCTTC

j_gene: TRBJ2-5
abundance: -
d_gene: -
v_gene: TRBV15
CDR3aa: CATSRSRTPQETQYF
CDR3nt: TGTGCCACCAGCAGATCTCGGACTCCCCAAGAGACCCAGTACTTC

j_gene: TRBJ1-4
abundance: -
d_gene: TRBD1
v_gene: TRBV4-2
CDR3aa: CASSQALFGQGDEKLFF
CDR3nt: TGTGCCAGCAGCCAAGCCTTGTTCGGGCAGGGGGACGAAAAACTGTTTTTT

j_gene: TRBJ1-1
abundance: -
d_gene: -
v_gene: TRBV6-5
CDR3aa: CASRGGRTNTEAFF
CDR3nt: TGTGCCAGCAGGGGGGGACGGACGAACACTGAAGCTTTCTTT

j_gene: TRBJ1-1
abundance: once
d_gene: TRBD1
v_gene: TRBV23-1
CDR3aa: CPQDQGADKMNTEAFF
CDR3nt: TGCCCTCAGGACCAGGGGGCGGATAAGATGAACACTGAAGCTTTCTTT

j_gene: TRBJ2-5
abundance: -
d_gene: -
v_gene: TRBV7-8
CDR3aa: CASSLRQSQETQYF
CDR3nt: TGTGCCAGCAGCCTACGACAGTCCCAAGAGACCCAGTACTTC

j_gene: TRBJ2-3
abundance: -
d_gene: TRBD2
v_gene: TRBV2
CDR3aa: CASSPGLAGVRDTQYF
CDR3nt: TGTGCCAGCAGCCCCGGACTAGCGGGAGTTAGAGATACGCAGTATTTT

j_gene: TRBJ2-7
abundance: -
d_gene: TRBD1
v_gene: TRBV29-1
CDR3aa: CSVRQGAPYEQYF
CDR3nt: TGCAGCGTTCGACAGGGAGCCCCCTACGAGCAGTACTTC

j_gene: TRBJ1-1
abundance: -
d_gene: -
v_gene: TRBV5-6
CDR3aa: CASSFRDWNTEAFF
CDR3nt: TGTGCCAGCAGCTTCCGGGACTGGAACACTGAAGCTTTCTTT

j_gene: TRBJ1-1
abundance: -
d_gene: -
v_gene: TRBV18
CDR3aa: CASSPQGVTEAFF
CDR3nt: TGTGCCAGCTCACCACAGGGGGTCACTGAAGCTTTCTTT

j_gene: TRBJ2-1
abundance: few
d_gene: -
v_gene: TRBV7-6
CDR3aa: CASSLNREQFF
CDR3nt: TGTGCCAGCAGCTTAAATCGTGAGCAGTTCTTC

j_gene: TRBJ2-7
abundance: -
d_gene: -
v_gene: TRBV19
CDR3aa: CASSLPGRIYEQYF
CDR3nt: TGTGCCAGTAGTCTACCGGGTCGCATCTACGAGCAGTACTTC

j_gene: TRBJ1-1
abundance: few
d_gene: TRBD1
v_gene: TRBV10-3
CDR3aa: CAIMTGTGDNEAFF
CDR3nt: TGTGCCATCATGACCGGGACAGGGGATAATGAAGCTTTCTTT

j_gene: TRBJ2-7
abundance: -
d_gene: TRBD1
v_gene: TRBV5-1
CDR3aa: CASSLTGGPGYEQYF
CDR3nt: TGCGCCAGCAGCTTAACAGGGGGCCCTGGCTACGAGCAGTACTTC

j_gene: TRBJ2-7
abundance: -
d_gene: -
v_gene: TRBV5-4
CDR3aa: CASSLGGTDSYEQYF
CDR3nt: TGTGCCAGCAGCTTGGGTGGGACTGACTCCTACGAGCAGTACTTC

j_gene: TRBJ2-3
abundance: few
d_gene: TRBD2
v_gene: TRBV5-1
CDR3aa: CASSRRLAGGLGDTQYF
CDR3nt: TGCGCCAGCAGCCGAAGGTTAGCGGGAGGGCTGGGAGATACGCAGTATTTT

j_gene: TRBJ1-3
abundance: -
d_gene: -
v_gene: TRBV2
CDR3aa: CASRSGYTIYF
CDR3nt: TGTGCCAGCAGATCGGGGTACACCATATATTTT

j_gene: TRBJ1-5
abundance: -
d_gene: -
v_gene: TRBV6-1
CDR3aa: CATQRVVGGNQPQHF
CDR3nt: TGTGCCACCCAGAGGGTTGTCGGTGGCAATCAGCCCCAGCATTTT

j_gene: TRBJ2-7
abundance: -
d_gene: TRBD1
v_gene: TRBV19
CDR3aa: CASSPGQGIEQYF
CDR3nt: TGTGCCAGTAGCCCGGGACAGGGTATCGAGCAGTACTTC